The sequence of this TCR beta chain was determined in a study of technical replicates of blood from a few donors. Using immunoSEQ multiplex PCR, the repertoire was profiled, and TCRdb retains in-frame clones only, with some absent. The repertoire consists of tens of thousands of clones, with 93% occurring once and the leading ten covering about 0.23%. Germline assignment: CDR1 MNHEY and CDR2 SVGAGI. The CDR3 covers 14 residues. J lost 7 bases, V lost 6 bases, and 7 bases had no gene match. The sample taken for sequencing was T cells isolated from PBMCs. The clonotype originates from a human donor in good health. The J gene is TRBJ2-1, the V gene TRBV6-5; TRBD2 agrees at 9 bases. The CDR3 sequence is CASRSGTSNNEQFF. CDR3 DNA: TGTGCCAGCAGGTCCGGGACTAGCAATAATGAGCAGTTCTTC.